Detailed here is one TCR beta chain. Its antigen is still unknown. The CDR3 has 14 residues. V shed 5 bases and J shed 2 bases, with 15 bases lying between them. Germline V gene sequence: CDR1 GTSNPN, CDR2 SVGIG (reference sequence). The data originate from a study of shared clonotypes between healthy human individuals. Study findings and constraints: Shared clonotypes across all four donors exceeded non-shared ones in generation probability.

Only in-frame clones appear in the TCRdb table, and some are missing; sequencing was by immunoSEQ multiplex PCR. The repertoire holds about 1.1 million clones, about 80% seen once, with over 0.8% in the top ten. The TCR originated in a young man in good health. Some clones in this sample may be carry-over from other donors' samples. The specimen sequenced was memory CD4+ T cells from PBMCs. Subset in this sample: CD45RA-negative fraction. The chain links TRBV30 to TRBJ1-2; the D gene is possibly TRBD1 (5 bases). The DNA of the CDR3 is TGTGCCTGGTGGAGGCCGGGGGTGAACTATGGCTACACCTTC. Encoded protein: CAWWRPGVNYGYTF.